These T cell receptor beta chains were read from a single sample in a study of T-cell memory formation after mild COVID-19. TCRdb used MiXCR to reprocess the 5' RACE reads, holding one entry per CDR3 protein. The data contain about 340,000 distinct CDR3 sequences, 21% of them singletons. Sequencing was performed on PBMCs or a T cell subset sorted from them (not recorded which). Source of these receptors: an adult woman who had mild COVID-19 (a few samples of this study predate the infection). Cell type and time point are not known. CDR3s include the opening cysteine and the closing phenylalanine or tryptophan. A D gene is named only where the DNA matches it firmly. Clone sizes are given selectively: once, few, many, or a class where the clone is expanded.

cdr3_aa cdr3_nt v_call d_call j_call clone_size
CASSNPLGLVVHTQYF TGTGCCAGCAGCAACCCCCTCGGACTAGTGGTTCATACGCAGTATTTT TRBV7-2 TRBD2 TRBJ2-3 few
CASSPYNSPLHF TGTGCCAGCTCCCCCTATAATTCACCCCTCCACTTT TRBV18 . TRBJ1-6 .
CATSRDSRTGGEAFF TGTGCCACCAGCAGAGATTCACGGACAGGGGGCGAAGCTTTCTTT TRBV15 TRBD1 TRBJ1-1 .
CASSQGGTGSNQPQHF TGTGCCAGCAGCCAAGGGGGGACAGGTAGCAATCAGCCCCAGCATTTT TRBV4-2 TRBD1 TRBJ1-5 .
CASSLHRLAGEETQYF TGTGCCAGCAGCTTACACCGGCTAGCGGGGGAAGAGACCCAGTACTTC TRBV7-9 TRBD2 TRBJ2-5 few
CSVGQGESYEQYF TGCAGCGTTGGACAGGGGGAGTCCTACGAGCAGTACTTC TRBV29-1 TRBD1 TRBJ2-7 .
CAWSTPGTENTEAFF TGTGCCTGGAGTACACCAGGGACAGAGAACACTGAAGCTTTCTTT TRBV30 TRBD1 TRBJ1-1 .
CASSGQGLYEQYF TGCGCCAGTAGCGGACAGGGTCTCTACGAGCAGTACTTC TRBV10-2 TRBD1 TRBJ2-7 few
CASSLLGANTEAFF TGCGCCAGCAGCCTCCTAGGAGCTAACACTGAAGCTTTCTTT TRBV5-1 . TRBJ1-1 .
CASSLIGGRVSTDTQYF TGTGCCAGTAGTCTTATCGGTGGGAGAGTCAGCACAGATACGCAGTATTTT TRBV19 . TRBJ2-3 few
CASSLDSGRLYNEQFF TGTGCCAGCAGCTTGGATAGCGGGAGGCTCTACAATGAGCAGTTCTTC TRBV5-6 TRBD2 TRBJ2-1 few
CSANRDRTEAFF TGCAGTGCTAACAGGGACAGAACTGAAGCTTTCTTT TRBV20-1 TRBD1 TRBJ1-1 .
CASSSRRGVKETQYF TGTGCCAGCAGTTCCCGGCGGGGGGTAAAGGAGACCCAGTACTTC TRBV12-3/TRBV12-4 TRBD2 TRBJ2-5 few
CAISEGVDRTNYGYTF TGTGCCATCAGTGAGGGGGTCGACAGGACGAACTATGGCTACACCTTC TRBV10-3 . TRBJ1-2 .
CASSVLAGGPPGEQFF TGTGCCAGCAGCGTCCTAGCGGGAGGCCCCCCGGGTGAGCAGTTCTTC TRBV9 TRBD2 TRBJ2-1 few
CASTWAGGSTGELFF TGTGCCAGCACCTGGGCGGGAGGGTCCACCGGGGAGCTGTTTTTT TRBV12-3/TRBV12-4 TRBD2 TRBJ2-2 .
CAIAGGEYF TGCGCCATCGCAGGGGGGGAGTACTTC TRBV4-3 . TRBJ2-7 .
CASSLAPLAGGYNEQF TGCGCCAGCAGCTTGGCCCCCCTAGCGGGGGGTTACAATGAGCAGTTC TRBV5-1 TRBD2 TRBJ2-1 few
CASSATGGAYEQYF TGTGCCAGCAGCGCTACCGGGGGGGCCTACGAGCAGTACTTC TRBV7-3 TRBD2 TRBJ2-7 many
CASVVWGRGDGYTF TGTGCCAGCGTGGTTTGGGGGCGTGGAGATGGCTACACCTTC TRBV6-1 . TRBJ1-2 few
CASSGSRVYGYTF TGTGCCAGCAGCGGTTCCAGGGTATATGGCTACACCTTC TRBV9 . TRBJ1-2 few
CASSSSGTSGRGSFF TGTGCCAGCAGTTCGTCCGGGACTAGCGGGAGAGGCTCTTTCTTC TRBV6-2/TRBV6-3 TRBD2 TRBJ2-1 .
CASSQGGANQPQHF TGTGCCAGCAGCCAAGGGGGGGCTAATCAGCCCCAGCATTTT TRBV3-1 . TRBJ1-5 few
CASSIQTVNTEAFF TGTGCCAGCAGCATTCAGACAGTGAACACTGAAGCTTTCTTT TRBV13 . TRBJ1-1 .
CASSPRQGPSGNTIYF TGTGCCAGCAGCCCCCGACAGGGGCCCTCTGGAAACACCATATATTTT TRBV9 TRBD1 TRBJ1-3 .
CASSPRTQYSDTDTQYF TGTGCCAGCTCACCCCGGACACAGTACAGTGACACAGATACGCAGTATTTT TRBV18 . TRBJ2-3 few
CSASRGGASTEAFF TGCAGTGCCAGCCGGGGAGGGGCAAGCACTGAAGCTTTCTTT TRBV20-1 . TRBJ1-1 .
CAWSVLGGRAGTDTQYF TGTGCCTGGAGTGTACTCGGTGGCAGGGCGGGAACAGATACGCAGTATTTT TRBV30 . TRBJ2-3 few
CASSIGGYEQYF TGTGCCAGTAGTATAGGCGGCTACGAGCAGTACTTC TRBV19 . TRBJ2-7 .
CASSERGLAGLETQYF TGTGCCAGCAGTGAACGGGGTCTAGCGGGACTCGAGACCCAGTACTTC TRBV6-1 TRBD2 TRBJ2-5 few
CASSQENNYGYTF TGCGCCAGCAGCCAAGAGAATAACTATGGCTACACCTTC TRBV4-1 . TRBJ1-2 few
CASSVRNSRETQYF TGTGCCAGCAGTGTTAGGAACTCACGGGAGACCCAGTACTTC TRBV12-3/TRBV12-4 . TRBJ2-5 .
CASSYGKSTEAFF TGTGCCAGCAGTTATGGAAAGAGCACTGAAGCTTTCTTT TRBV6-2/TRBV6-3 . TRBJ1-1 .
CASSDTLTSGRNEQFF TGTGCCAGCAGCGACACCCTGACTAGCGGGAGAAATGAGCAGTTCTTC TRBV7-6 TRBD2 TRBJ2-1 .
CASSLVSGAGEQYF TGTGCCAGCAGCTTAGTGTCGGGGGCCGGCGAGCAGTACTTC TRBV7-2 . TRBJ2-7 .
CASSSETNSETQYF TGTGCCAGCAGCTCGGAGACAAATTCGGAGACCCAGTACTTC TRBV13 . TRBJ2-5 few
CASSYAQGRVEGGNTIYF TGTGCCAGCAGTTATGCGCAGGGAAGAGTCGAAGGTGGAAACACCATATATTTT TRBV6-5 . TRBJ1-3 few
CAISHVLAGRADTQYF TGTGCCATCAGTCACGTCTTAGCGGGAAGGGCAGATACGCAGTATTTT TRBV10-3 TRBD2 TRBJ2-3 .
CATRDWDFREQFF TGTGCCACCCGAGACTGGGACTTCCGAGAGCAGTTCTTC TRBV27 . TRBJ2-1 few
CSARGEGTSYNEQFF TGCAGTGCTAGAGGGGAGGGGACCTCCTACAATGAGCAGTTCTTC TRBV20-1 TRBD2 TRBJ2-1 .
CASKRGPDTGELFF TGTGCCAGCAAGAGGGGGCCCGACACCGGGGAGCTGTTTTTT TRBV6-5 TRBD1 TRBJ2-2 few